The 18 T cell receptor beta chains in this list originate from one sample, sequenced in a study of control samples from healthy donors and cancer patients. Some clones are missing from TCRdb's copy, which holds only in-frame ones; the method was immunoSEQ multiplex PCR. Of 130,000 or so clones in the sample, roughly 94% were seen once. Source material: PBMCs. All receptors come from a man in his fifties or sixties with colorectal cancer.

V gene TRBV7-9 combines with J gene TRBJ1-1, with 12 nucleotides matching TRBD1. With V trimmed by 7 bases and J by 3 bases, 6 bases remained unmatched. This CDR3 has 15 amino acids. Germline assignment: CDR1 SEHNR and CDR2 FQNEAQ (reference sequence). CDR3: CASNPGQGAHTEAFF. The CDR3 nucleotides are TGTGCCAGCAACCCGGGACAGGGGGCGCACACTGAAGCTTTCTTT.

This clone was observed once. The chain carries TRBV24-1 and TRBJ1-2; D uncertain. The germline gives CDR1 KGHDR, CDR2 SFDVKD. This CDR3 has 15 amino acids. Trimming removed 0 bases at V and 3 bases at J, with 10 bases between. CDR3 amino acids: CATSDLRGADYGYTF. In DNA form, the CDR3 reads TGTGCCACCAGTGATTTGCGGGGAGCTGACTATGGCTACACCTTC.

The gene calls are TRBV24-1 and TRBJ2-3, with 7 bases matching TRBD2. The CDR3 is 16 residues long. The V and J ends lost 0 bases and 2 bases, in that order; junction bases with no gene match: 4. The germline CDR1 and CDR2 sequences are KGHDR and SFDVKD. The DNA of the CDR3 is TGTGCCACCAGTGATTTGGGAGCGGGGTCCACAGATACGCAGTATTTT. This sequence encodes CATSDLGAGSTDTQYF.

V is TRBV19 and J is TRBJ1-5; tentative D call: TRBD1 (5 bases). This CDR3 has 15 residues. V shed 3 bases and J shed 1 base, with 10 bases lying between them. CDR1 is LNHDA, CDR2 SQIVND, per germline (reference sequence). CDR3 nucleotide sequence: TGTGCCAGTAGTATTTGGGGCACCAGCAATCAGCCCCAGCATTTT. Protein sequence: CASSIWGTSNQPQHF. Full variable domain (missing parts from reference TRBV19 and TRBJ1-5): DGGITQSPKYLFRKEGQNVTLSCEQNLNHDAMYWYRQDPGQGLRLIYYSQIVNDFQKGDIAEGYSVSREKKESFPLTVTSAQKNPTAFYLCASSIWGTSNQPQHFGDGTRLSIL.

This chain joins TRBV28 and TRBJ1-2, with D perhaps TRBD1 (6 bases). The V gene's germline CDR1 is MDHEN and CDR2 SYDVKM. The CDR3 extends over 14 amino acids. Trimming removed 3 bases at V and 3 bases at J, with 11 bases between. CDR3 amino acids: CASSFPGGYYGYTF. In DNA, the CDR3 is TGTGCCAGCAGTTTTCCCGGGGGCTACTATGGCTACACCTTC.

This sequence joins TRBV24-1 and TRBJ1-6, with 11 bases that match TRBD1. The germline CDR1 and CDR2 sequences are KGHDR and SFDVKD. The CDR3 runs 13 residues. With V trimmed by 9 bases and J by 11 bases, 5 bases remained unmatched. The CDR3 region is CATQGQGDTPLHF. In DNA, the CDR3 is TGTGCCACCCAGGGACAGGGGGACACACCCCTCCACTTT.

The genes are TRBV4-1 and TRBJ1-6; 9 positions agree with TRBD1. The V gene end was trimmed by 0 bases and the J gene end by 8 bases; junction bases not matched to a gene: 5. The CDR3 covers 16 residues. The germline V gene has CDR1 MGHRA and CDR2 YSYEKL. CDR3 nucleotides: TGCGCCAGCAGCCAAGAAAAGAACAGGGGGCATTCACCCCTCCACTTT. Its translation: CASSQEKNRGHSPLHF.

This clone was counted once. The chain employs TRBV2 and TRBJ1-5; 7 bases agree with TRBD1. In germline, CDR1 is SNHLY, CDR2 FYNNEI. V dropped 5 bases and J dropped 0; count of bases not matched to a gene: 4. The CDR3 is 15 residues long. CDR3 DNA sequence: TGTGCCAGCAGTTGGGACAGTTTTAGCAATCAGCCCCAGCATTTT. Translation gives CASSWDSFSNQPQHF.

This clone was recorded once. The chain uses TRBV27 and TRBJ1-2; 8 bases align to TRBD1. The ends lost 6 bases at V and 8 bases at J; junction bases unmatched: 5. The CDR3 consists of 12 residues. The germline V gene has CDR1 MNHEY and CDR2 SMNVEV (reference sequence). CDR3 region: CASRPTGEGYTF. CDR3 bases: TGTGCCAGCAGGCCGACAGGGGAAGGCTACACCTTC.

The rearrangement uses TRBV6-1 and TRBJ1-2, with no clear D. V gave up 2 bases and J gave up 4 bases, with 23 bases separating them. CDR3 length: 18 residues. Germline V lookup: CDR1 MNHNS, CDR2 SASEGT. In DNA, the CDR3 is TGTGCCAGCAGTGAATTCCCAACCTCAGTGGCGGGAAGCTATGGCTACACCTTC. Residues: CASSEFPTSVAGSYGYTF.

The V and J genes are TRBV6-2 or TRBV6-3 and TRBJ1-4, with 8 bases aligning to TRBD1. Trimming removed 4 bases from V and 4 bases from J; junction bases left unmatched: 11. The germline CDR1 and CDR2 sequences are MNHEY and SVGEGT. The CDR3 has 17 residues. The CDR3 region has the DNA TGTGCCAGCAGTTCCATCTGGCAGGGACAGGATAATGAAAAACTGTTTTTT. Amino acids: CASSSIWQGQDNEKLFF.

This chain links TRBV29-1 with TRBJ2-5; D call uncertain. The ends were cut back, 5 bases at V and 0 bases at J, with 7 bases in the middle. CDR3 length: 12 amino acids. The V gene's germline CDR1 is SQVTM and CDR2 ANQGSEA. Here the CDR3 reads CSVQANQETQYF. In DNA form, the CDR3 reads TGCAGCGTTCAGGCGAACCAAGAGACCCAGTACTTC.

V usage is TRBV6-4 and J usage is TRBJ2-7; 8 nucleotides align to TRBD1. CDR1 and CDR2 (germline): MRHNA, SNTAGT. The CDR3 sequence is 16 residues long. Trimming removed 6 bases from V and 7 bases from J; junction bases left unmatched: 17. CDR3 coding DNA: TGTGCCAGCAGCCCTCCCCAGGGGGCCCATCAAGGGGAGCAGTACTTC. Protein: CASSPPQGAHQGEQYF.

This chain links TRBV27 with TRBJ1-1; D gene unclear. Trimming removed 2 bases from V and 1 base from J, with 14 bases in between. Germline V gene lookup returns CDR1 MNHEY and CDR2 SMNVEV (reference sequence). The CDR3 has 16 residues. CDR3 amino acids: CASSLTTPPPNTEAFF. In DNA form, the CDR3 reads TGTGCCAGCAGTTTAACGACACCTCCACCGAACACTGAAGCTTTCTTT.

Here the CDR3 DNA reads TGTGCCACCAGTGATGCCTGGGGTGGGGGGCCGAACACCGGGGAGCTGTTTTTT. Encoded protein: CATSDAWGGGPNTGELFF. The gene calls are TRBV24-1 and TRBJ2-2; D is possibly TRBD1 or TRBD2 (6 bases each). This CDR3 is built from 18 residues. Per germline, CDR1 KGHDR and CDR2 SFDVKD. V lost 3 bases and J lost 0, with 16 bases in between.

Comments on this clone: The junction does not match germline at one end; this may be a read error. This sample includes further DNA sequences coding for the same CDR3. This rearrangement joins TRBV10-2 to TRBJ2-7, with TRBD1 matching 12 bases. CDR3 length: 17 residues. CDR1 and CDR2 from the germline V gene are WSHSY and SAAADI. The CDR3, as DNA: TGCGCCAGCAGTGAGTCATTATTGGGGACAGGGGGCTACGAGCAGTACTTT. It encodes CASSESLLGTGGYEQYF.

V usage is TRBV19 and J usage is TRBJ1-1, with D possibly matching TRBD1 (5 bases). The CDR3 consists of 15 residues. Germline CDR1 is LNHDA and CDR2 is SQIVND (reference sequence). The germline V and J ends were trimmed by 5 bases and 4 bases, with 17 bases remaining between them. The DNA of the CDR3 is TGTGCCAGTAGTGTTCTCGTCCGGGGGGTCACTGAAGCTTTCTTT. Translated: CASSVLVRGVTEAFF.

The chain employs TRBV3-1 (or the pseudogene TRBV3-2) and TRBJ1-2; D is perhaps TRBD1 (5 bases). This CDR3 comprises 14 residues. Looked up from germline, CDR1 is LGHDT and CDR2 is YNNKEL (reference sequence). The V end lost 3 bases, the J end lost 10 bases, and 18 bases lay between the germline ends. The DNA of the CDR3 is TGTGCCAGCAGCCAGGATTTGGGGGGAAGAGACTACACCTTC. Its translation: CASSQDLGGRDYTF.